There are many counts of the clone carrying this TCR beta chain. Its matching antigen is unknown. Fresh 10 ml peripheral blood yielded PBMCs. The source of the sample is a study of T cells in Graves' hyperthyroidism and ophthalmopathy. Across the whole study: Peripheral blood samples were taken at initial diagnosis, prior to any treatment.

Points from the study as a whole: A model built on 13 V-J features separated ophthalmopathy from stable hyperthyroidism.

TCR beta CDR3 region amplification was performed from RNA transcripts. The study used the HTBI primer set for a first-round RT-PCR of the TCR CDR3. TCRdb re-called the multiplex PCR reads with MiXCR, one entry per CDR3 protein. Found here are approximately 520,000 distinct CDR3 sequences, roughly 25% of them singletons; the top ten hold about 10%. This receptor was taken from a woman in her twenties or thirties with Graves' ophthalmopathy. Sequencing used blood.

CDR3 DNA sequence: TGCAGTGCTAGACCTGGCAACGGTTTGGGGGATTCACCCCTCCACTTT. Translated: CSARPGNGLGDSPLHF. The rearrangement uses TRBV20-1 and TRBJ1-6; a possible D gene is TRBD1 (5 bases). Germline CDR1 reads DFQATT; CDR2 reads SNEGSKA (reference sequence). The CDR3 contains 16 residues. V gave up 2 bases and J gave up 8 bases, with 19 bases separating them.